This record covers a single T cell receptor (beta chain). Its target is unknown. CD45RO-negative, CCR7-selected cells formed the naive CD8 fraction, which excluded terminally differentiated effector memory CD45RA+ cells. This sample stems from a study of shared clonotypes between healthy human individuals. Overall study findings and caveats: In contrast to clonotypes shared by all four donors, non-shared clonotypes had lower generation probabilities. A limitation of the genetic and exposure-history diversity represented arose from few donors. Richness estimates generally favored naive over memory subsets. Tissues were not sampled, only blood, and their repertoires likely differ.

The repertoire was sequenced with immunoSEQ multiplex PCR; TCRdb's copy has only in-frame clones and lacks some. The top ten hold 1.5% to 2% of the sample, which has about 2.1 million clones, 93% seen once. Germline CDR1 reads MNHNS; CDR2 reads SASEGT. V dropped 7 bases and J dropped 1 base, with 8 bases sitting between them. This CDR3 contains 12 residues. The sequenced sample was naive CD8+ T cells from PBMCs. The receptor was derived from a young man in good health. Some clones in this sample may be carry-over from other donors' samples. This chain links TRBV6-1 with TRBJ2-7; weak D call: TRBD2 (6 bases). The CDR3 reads CASTRGSYEQYF. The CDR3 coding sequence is TGTGCCAGCACTCGGGGGTCCTACGAGCAGTACTTC.